A selection of T cell receptor beta chains follows, all from one sample in a study of cytomegalovirus exposure and HLA in healthy donors. The assay was immunoSEQ multiplex PCR, and TCRdb's table has in-frame clones only and misses some. The repertoire holds 200,000 or so clones, with roughly 80% as singletons. The sample comprised PBMCs. These receptors all stem from a girl aged 2 to 9 in good health and CMV-seronegative. CDR3s leave out the opening cysteine and the closing phenylalanine or tryptophan. Each record gives: V gene, J gene, CDR3 protein.

TRBV19	TRBJ2-5	ASSVSGAQETQY
TRBV21-1	TRBJ2-7	APEKGPVLVYEQY
TRBV13	TRBJ2-7	ASSRPGYEQY
TRBV18	TRBJ1-3	ASSPNGQGNTIY
TRBV6-1	TRBJ1-4	ASSLTGGGEKLF
TRBV5-1	TRBJ1-1	ASREDRAPEAF
TRBV5-5	TRBJ1-4	ASSRVNRDEKLF
TRBV11-3	TRBJ2-7	ASSSPGQVLYEQY
TRBV2	TRBJ2-1	ATEGKGRGASYNEQF
TRBV4-1	TRBJ2-7	ASSQVGSFYEQY
TRBV5-4	TRBJ2-2	ASSLGDSLSGELF
TRBV10-3	TRBJ2-7	AISELREGYEQY